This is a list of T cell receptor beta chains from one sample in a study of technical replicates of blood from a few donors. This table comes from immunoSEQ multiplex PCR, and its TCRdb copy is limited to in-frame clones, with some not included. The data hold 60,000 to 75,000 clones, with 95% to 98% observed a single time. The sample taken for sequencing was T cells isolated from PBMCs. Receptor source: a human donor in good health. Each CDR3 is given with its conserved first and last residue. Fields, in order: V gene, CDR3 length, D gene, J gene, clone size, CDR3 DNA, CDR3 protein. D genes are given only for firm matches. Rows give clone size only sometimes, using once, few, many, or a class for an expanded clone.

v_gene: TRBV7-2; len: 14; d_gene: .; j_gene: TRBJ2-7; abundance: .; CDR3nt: TGTGCCAGCAGCTCTAACCCCTCCTCCTACGAGCAGTACTTC; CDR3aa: CASSSNPSSYEQYF
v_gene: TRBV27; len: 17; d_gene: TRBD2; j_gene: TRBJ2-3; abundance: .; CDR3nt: TGTGCCAGCAGTAGACGGAGACTAGCGGGAGGGTGGGATACGCAGTATTTT; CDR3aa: CASSRRRLAGGWDTQYF
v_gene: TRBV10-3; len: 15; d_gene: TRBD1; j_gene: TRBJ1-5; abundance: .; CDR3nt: TGTGCCATCAGTGAGACAGGGGATAGCAATCAGCCCCAGCATTTT; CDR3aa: CAISETGDSNQPQHF
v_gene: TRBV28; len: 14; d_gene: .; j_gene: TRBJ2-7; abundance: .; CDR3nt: TGTGCCAGCAGCCAAGCGGAGAGCCTCTACGAGCAGTACTTC; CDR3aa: CASSQAESLYEQYF
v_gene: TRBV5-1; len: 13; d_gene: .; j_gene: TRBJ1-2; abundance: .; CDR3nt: TGCGCCAGCGGTTACCGGGACACCTATGGCTACACCTTC; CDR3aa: CASGYRDTYGYTF
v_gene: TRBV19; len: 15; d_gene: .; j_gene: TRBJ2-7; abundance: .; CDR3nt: TGTGCCAGTAGCCCTGTGGAGGGCCTCCTTTGGGAGCAGTACTTC; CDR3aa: CASSPVEGLLWEQYF
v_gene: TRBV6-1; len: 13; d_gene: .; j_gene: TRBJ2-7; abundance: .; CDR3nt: TGTGCCAGCAGTGAAGTGATGAGCTACGAGCAGTACTTC; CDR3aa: CASSEVMSYEQYF
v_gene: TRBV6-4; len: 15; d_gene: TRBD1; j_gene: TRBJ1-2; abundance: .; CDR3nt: TGTGCCAGCAGTGACTCCGGGACAGGGTTCTATGGCTACACCTTC; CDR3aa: CASSDSGTGFYGYTF
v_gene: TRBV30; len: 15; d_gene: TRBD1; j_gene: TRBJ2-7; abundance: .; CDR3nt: TGTGCCTGGAGTGGAGGGACAGGGGGATCCTACGAGCAGTACTTC; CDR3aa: CAWSGGTGGSYEQYF
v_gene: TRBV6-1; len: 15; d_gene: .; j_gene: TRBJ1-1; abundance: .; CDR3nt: TGTGCCAGCAGTGATCTCCCCCGTTTGAACACTGAAGCTTTCTTT; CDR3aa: CASSDLPRLNTEAFF
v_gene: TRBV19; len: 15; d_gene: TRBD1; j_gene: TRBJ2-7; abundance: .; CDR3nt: TGTGCCAGTAGTATCAGACAGGGGAGCTCCTACGAGCAGTACTTC; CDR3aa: CASSIRQGSSYEQYF
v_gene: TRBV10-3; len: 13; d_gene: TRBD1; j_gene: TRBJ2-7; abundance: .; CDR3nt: TGTGCCATCAGTAGGGACAGAGATTACGAGCAGTACTTC; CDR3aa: CAISRDRDYEQYF
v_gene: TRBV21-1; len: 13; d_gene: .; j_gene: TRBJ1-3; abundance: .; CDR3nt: TGTGCCAGCAGGACATACTCTGGAAACACCATATATTTT; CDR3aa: CASRTYSGNTIYF
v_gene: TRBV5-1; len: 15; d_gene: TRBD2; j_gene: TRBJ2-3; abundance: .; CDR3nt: TGCGCCAGCAGCCCTAGCGGGAGGAACACAGATACGCAGTATTTT; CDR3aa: CASSPSGRNTDTQYF
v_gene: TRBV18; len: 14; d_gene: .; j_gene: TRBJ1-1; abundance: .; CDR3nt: TGTGCCAGCTCACCCCCCAAGGGAGGCACTGAAGCTTTCTTT; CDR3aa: CASSPPKGGTEAFF
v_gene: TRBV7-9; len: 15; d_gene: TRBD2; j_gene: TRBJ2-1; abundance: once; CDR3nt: TGTGCCAGCAGCTTAGTTAGCGGGAGTATCTATGAGCAGTTCTTC; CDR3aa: CASSLVSGSIYEQFF
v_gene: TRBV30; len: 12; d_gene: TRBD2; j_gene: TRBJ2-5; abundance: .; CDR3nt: TGTGCCTGGCAGGGACTACAAGAGACCCAGTACTTC; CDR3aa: CAWQGLQETQYF
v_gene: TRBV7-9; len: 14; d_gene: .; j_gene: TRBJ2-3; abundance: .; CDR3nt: TGTGCCAGCAGCTTTACACAGTACACAGATACGCAGTATTTT; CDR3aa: CASSFTQYTDTQYF
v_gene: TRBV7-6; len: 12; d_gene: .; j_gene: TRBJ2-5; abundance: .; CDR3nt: TGTGCCAGCAGAGAGTACCAAGAGACCCAGTACTTC; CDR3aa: CASREYQETQYF
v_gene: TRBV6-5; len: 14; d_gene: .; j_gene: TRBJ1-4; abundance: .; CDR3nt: TGTGCCAGCAGGAGATTAAGCGCCGGCGAAAAACTGTTTTTT; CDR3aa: CASRRLSAGEKLFF
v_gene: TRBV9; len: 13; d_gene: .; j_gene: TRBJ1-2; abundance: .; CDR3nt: TGTGCCAGCAGCGTTGAGCCAAACTATGGCTACACCTTC; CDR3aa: CASSVEPNYGYTF
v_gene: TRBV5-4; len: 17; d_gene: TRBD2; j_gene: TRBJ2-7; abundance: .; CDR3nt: TGTGCCAGCAGCTTGGAGCTAGCGGGAGGGTTGGCGGCCGAGCAGTACTTC; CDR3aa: CASSLELAGGLAAEQYF
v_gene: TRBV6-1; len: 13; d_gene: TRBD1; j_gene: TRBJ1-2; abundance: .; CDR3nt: TGTGCCAGCATTCGACAGGGCTACTATGGCTACACCTTC; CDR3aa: CASIRQGYYGYTF
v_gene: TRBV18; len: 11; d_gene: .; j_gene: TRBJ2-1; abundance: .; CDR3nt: TGTGCCAGCTCACCAGCGAATGAGCAGTTCTTC; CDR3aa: CASSPANEQFF
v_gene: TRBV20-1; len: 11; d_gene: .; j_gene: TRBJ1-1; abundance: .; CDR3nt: TGCAGTGCTCAGTGGTGGACTGAAGCTTTCTTT; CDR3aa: CSAQWWTEAFF
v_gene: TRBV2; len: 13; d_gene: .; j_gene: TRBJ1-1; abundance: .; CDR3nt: TGTGCCAGCAGTCAGTTCGGAGACACTGAAGCTTTCTTT; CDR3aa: CASSQFGDTEAFF
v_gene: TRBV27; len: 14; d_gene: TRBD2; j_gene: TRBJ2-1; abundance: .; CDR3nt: TGTGCCAGCAGTATCACTAGCGGGAGCGATGAGCAGTTCTTC; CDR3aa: CASSITSGSDEQFF
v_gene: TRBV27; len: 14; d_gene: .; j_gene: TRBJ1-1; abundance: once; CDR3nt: TGTGCCAGCAGTTTAAGTCCTGCGTGGACTGAAGCTTTCTTT; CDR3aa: CASSLSPAWTEAFF
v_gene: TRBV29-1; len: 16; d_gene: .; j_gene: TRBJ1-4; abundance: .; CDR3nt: TGCAGCGTTGAAAAGGGTCAGGGTCTGGTTAATGAAAAACTGTTTTTT; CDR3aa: CSVEKGQGLVNEKLFF
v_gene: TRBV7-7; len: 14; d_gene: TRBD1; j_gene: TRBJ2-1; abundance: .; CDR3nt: TGTGCCAGCAGCTCCGGACAGGGGGCGAATGAGCAGTTCTTC; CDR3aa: CASSSGQGANEQFF
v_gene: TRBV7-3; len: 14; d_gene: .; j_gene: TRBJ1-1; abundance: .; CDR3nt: TGTGCCAGCAGCTTCGGACAGCCGGGGACTGAAGCTTTCTTT; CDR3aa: CASSFGQPGTEAFF
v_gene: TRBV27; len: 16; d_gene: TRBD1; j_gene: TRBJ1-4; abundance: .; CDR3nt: TGTGCCAGCAGTCCCCTAAAACGGGACAGTAATGAAAAACTGTTTTTT; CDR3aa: CASSPLKRDSNEKLFF
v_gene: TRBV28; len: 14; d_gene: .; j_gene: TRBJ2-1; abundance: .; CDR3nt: TGTGCCAGCAGTTTAGGACAGATTAACAATGAGCAGTTCTTC; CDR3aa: CASSLGQINNEQFF
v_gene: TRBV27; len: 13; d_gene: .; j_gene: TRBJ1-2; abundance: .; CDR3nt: TGTGCCAGCAGTTATGGGGTTGGGAGAGGCTACACCTTC; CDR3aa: CASSYGVGRGYTF
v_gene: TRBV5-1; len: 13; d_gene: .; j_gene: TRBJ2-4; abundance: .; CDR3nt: TGCGCCAGCAGTTACTCGTCAGGGGACATTCAGTACTTC; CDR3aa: CASSYSSGDIQYF
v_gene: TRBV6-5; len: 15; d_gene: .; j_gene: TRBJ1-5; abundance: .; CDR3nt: TGTGCCAGCAGTTCTCCCAGGGAGGTAAATCAGCCCCAGCATTTT; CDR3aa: CASSSPREVNQPQHF
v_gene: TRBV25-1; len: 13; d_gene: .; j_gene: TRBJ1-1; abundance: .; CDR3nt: TGTGCCAGCAGATTAGGGAGGAACACTGAAGCTTTCTTT; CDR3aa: CASRLGRNTEAFF
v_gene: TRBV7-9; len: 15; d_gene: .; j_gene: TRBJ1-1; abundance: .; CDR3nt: TGTGCCAGCAGCCCTCATAACAGGGACGGCACTGAAGCTTTCTTT; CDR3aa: CASSPHNRDGTEAFF
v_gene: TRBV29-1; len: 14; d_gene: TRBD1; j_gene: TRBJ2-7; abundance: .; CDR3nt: TGCAGCGCCGTGAAAACAGGGGATCTCTACGAGCAGTACTTC; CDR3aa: CSAVKTGDLYEQYF
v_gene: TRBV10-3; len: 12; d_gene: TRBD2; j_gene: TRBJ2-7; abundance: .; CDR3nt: TGTGCCACCGATGGGACTAGTGACGAGCAGTACTTC; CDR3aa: CATDGTSDEQYF
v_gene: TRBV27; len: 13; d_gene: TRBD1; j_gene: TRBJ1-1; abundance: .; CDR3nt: TGTGCCAGCAGCTATACAGGGGTCACTGAAGCTTTCTTT; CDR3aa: CASSYTGVTEAFF
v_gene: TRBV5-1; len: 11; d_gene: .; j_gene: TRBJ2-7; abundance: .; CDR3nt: TGCGCCAGCAGCCGGGACTACGAGCAGTACTTC; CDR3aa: CASSRDYEQYF
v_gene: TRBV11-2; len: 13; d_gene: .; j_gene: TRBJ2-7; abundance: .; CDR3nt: TGTGCCAGCAGCTTAGAGGGCCCCTACGAGCAGTACTTC; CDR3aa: CASSLEGPYEQYF
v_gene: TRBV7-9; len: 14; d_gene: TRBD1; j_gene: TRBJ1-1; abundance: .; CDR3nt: TGTGCCAGCAGCCGGGGACAGGTGAACACTGAAGCTTTCTTT; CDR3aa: CASSRGQVNTEAFF
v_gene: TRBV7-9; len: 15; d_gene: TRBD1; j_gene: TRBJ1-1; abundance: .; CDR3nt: TGTGCCAGCAACAAAGCAGGGGGAAAGAACACTGAAGCTTTCTTT; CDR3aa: CASNKAGGKNTEAFF
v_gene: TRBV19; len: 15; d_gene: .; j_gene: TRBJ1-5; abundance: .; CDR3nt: TGTGCCAGTACTGCCTGGGACTTGGCAAATCAGCCCCAGCATTTT; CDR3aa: CASTAWDLANQPQHF